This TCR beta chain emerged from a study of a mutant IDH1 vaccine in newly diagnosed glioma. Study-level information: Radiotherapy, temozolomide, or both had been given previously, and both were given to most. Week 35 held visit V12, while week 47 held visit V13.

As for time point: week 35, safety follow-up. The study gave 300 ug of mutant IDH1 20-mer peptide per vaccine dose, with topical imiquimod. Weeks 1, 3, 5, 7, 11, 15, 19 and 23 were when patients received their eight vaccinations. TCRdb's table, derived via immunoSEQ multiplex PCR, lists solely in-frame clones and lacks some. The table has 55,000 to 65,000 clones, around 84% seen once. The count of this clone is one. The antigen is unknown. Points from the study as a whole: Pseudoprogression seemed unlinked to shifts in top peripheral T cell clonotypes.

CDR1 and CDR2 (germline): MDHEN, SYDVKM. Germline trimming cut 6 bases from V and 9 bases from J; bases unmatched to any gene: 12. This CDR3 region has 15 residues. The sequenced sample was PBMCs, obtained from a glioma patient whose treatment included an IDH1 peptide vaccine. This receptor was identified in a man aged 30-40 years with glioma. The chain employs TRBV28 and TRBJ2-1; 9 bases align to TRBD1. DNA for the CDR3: TGTGCCAGCAGCCGACAGGGGGGACGACATGGTGAGCAGTTCTTC. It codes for CASSRQGGRHGEQFF.